Presented here are 16 T cell receptor beta chains from one specimen sequenced in a study of blood T cell repertoires in COVID-19. Clones were read by immunoSEQ multiplex PCR, and TCRdb kept only the in-frame ones, dropping some. Of over 200,000 clones detected, about nine tenths appear once; the ten largest clones hold about 16%. The specimen sequenced was PBMCs or T cells enriched from blood (not recorded which). The receptor set was obtained from a man aged 18 to 29 who had recovered from COVID-19.

The chain employs TRBV6-6 and TRBJ1-2, with D maybe TRBD1 (5 bases). Trimming left V 6 bases short and J 3 bases short, with 11 bases between. CDR3 length equals 13 residues. Germline values: CDR1 MNHNY, CDR2 SVGAGI (reference sequence). DNA of the CDR3: TGTGCCAGCAGCCCGACAGCCGACTATGGCTACACCTTC. It yields the protein CASSPTADYGYTF.

This chain uses TRBV2 with TRBJ2-7; D might be TRBD1 (6 bases). The V end was cut by 6 bases, the J end by 1 base, with 13 bases between. Germline V gene data show CDR1 as SNHLY and CDR2 as FYNNEI. The CDR3 consists of 14 residues. In DNA, the CDR3 is TGTGCCAGCAGGAGCCGGGACACTTCCTACGAGCAGTACTTC. Amino acid sequence: CASRSRDTSYEQYF.

V is TRBV5-1 and J is TRBJ1-4; the D is unclear. The CDR3 is made up of 15 amino acids. CDR1 is SGHRS and CDR2 is YFSETQ in the germline V gene. Between the trimmed V and J ends, which lost 7 bases and 0 bases, there was a span of 13 bases. The CDR3 DNA sequence: TGCGCCAGCGTAGCCGGGGTTGCAACTAATGAAAAACTGTTTTTT. It encodes CASVAGVATNEKLFF.

This CDR3 is CASSFRTGTNYGYTF. In DNA, the CDR3 is TGTGCCAGCAGTTTCCGGACAGGGACTAACTATGGCTACACCTTC. The V gene is TRBV27, the J gene TRBJ1-2; 8 bases map to TRBD1. Germline assignment: CDR1 MNHEY and CDR2 SMNVEV (reference sequence). The junction had 3 bases not matched to a gene; V was cut back by 3 bases and J by 0 bases. The CDR3 has 15 amino acids.

The V gene is TRBV6-5, the J gene TRBJ2-1; possibly TRBD1 for D (6 bases). The length of the CDR3 is 14 residues. Trimming took 2 bases from V and 1 from J, leaving 6 bases between them. Per germline, CDR1 MNHEY and CDR2 SVGAGI. The CDR3 is CASSYGTSYNEQFF. CDR3 bases: TGTGCCAGCAGTTACGGGACATCCTACAATGAGCAGTTCTTC.

The J gene is TRBJ1-6, the V gene TRBV5-1; D possibly corresponds to TRBD1 (5 bases). The V end was cut by 0 bases, the J end by 14 bases, with 9 bases between. Germline V gene data show CDR1 as SGHRS and CDR2 as YFSETQ. This CDR3 comprises 12 residues. The CDR3 bases are TGCGCCAGCAGCTTGGGCCCGGGGGCCCTCCACTTT. Translation: CASSLGPGALHF.

The chain combines TRBV7-2 with TRBJ2-7, with 10 bases aligning to TRBD2. The CDR3 runs to 16 residues. Germline V gives CDR1 SGHTA, CDR2 FQGNSA. V was pared by 5 bases and J by 2 bases, with 9 bases of the junction left unmatched. The CDR3 sequence: CASSRLRLAGPYEQYF. CDR3 sequence (DNA): TGTGCCAGCAGCCGCCTCAGACTAGCGGGCCCCTACGAGCAGTACTTC.

This clone appeared once. The chain is built from TRBV7-2 and TRBJ1-1, with 7 nucleotides matching TRBD1. Trimming removed 2 bases from V and 4 bases from J; junction bases left unmatched: 7. Germline assignment: CDR1 SGHTA and CDR2 FQGNSA. The CDR3 is made up of 15 amino acids. As DNA, the CDR3 is TGTGCCAGCAGCTTACTTTCAGGGGGAGGCACTGAAGCTTTCTTT. Encoded protein: CASSLLSGGGTEAFF.

The chain couples TRBV3-1 (or the pseudogene TRBV3-2) to TRBJ2-7; D is possibly TRBD1 (7 bases). V dropped 0 bases and J dropped 6 bases, with 18 bases sitting between them. The germline V gene encodes CDR1 LGHDT and CDR2 YNNKEL (reference sequence). This CDR3 spans 16 amino acids. The CDR3 nucleotides are TGTGCCAGCAGCCAAGATGGAATAGCGCAGGGGGGCGAGCAGTACTTC. Protein product: CASSQDGIAQGGEQYF.

The chain uses TRBV15 and TRBJ2-5; a possible D gene is TRBD2 (5 bases). Trimming pared 2 bases from V and 5 bases from J, leaving 9 bases between. Per germline, CDR1 LNHNV and CDR2 YYDKDF (reference sequence). The CDR3 is 13 residues long. The CDR3 bases are TGTGCCACCAGCAGATCGCGGGTGGAGACCCAGTACTTC. Translation gives CATSRSRVETQYF.

V usage is TRBV6-5 and J usage is TRBJ2-7; D perhaps matches TRBD2 (7 bases). CDR1 is MNHEY and CDR2 is SVGAGI in the germline V gene. This CDR3 has 13 amino acids. V lost 6 bases and J lost 6, with 15 bases in between. The chain's CDR3 is CASRSRGEGEQYF. The CDR3 nucleotides read TGTGCCAGCAGGTCAAGGGGGGAGGGCGAGCAGTACTTC.

CDR3 residues: CASRQGVASGNTIYF. In nucleotides, the CDR3 is TGTGCCAGTCGTCAGGGGGTGGCCTCTGGAAACACCATATATTTT. V and J are TRBV19 and TRBJ1-3; 7 bases are shared with TRBD1. The CDR3 spans 15 residues. V lost 8 bases, J lost 0 bases, and 7 bases stayed unmatched. Germline V CDR1 and CDR2: LNHDA, SQIVND (reference sequence).

This sequence joins TRBV11-3 and TRBJ2-7, with unresolved D. Germline CDR1 is SGHNT and CDR2 is YENEEA. The V end lost 3 bases, the J end lost 4 bases, and 19 bases lay between the germline ends. There are 16 residues in the CDR3. The CDR3 nucleotides are TGTGCCAGCAGCTTGGAGAAGACTGGTCCCCCGTACGAGCAGTACTTC. This codes for CASSLEKTGPPYEQYF.

This clone was picked up a small number of times. The chain uses TRBV2 and TRBJ1-3, with a weak D call TRBD1 (5 bases). Germline-derived CDR1 and CDR2 are SNHLY and FYNNEI. V was trimmed by 5 bases and J by 4 bases, leaving 15 bases between them. This CDR3 is 15 amino acids long. For the CDR3, the DNA is TGTGCCAGCAGTCCCAGGGTGTTAGGGGGAAACACCATATATTTT. Its translation is CASSPRVLGGNTIYF.

This clone has a single count. The chain carries TRBV2 and TRBJ2-5, with TRBD1 matching over 8 bases. The trim removed 2 bases at V and 7 bases at J, leaving 9 bases unmatched. There are 15 residues in the CDR3. CDR1 is SNHLY, CDR2 FYNNEI, per germline. The CDR3 is CASSEKQGAWGTQYF. CDR3 bases: TGTGCCAGCAGTGAAAAGCAGGGGGCGTGGGGGACCCAGTACTTC.

This clone was found once. This chain connects TRBV9 to TRBJ2-1; TRBD2 aligns across 7 bases. V trimming: 3 bases; J trimming: 6 bases; junction bases outside the gene matches: 15. Germline loops: CDR1 SGDLS, CDR2 YYNGEE. CDR3 length equals 17 residues. CDR3 sequence: CASSANRLADITNEQFF. The CDR3, as DNA: TGTGCCAGCAGCGCCAACAGGCTAGCGGATATTACCAATGAGCAGTTCTTC.